Listed here are 23 T cell receptor beta chains from one sample, sequenced in a study of T cells in Graves' hyperthyroidism and ophthalmopathy. TCR beta CDR3 regions were amplified from RNA. When the TCR CDR3 underwent first-round RT-PCR, the HTBI primer set was used. TCRdb used MiXCR to reprocess the multiplex PCR reads, holding one entry per CDR3 protein. This table holds roughly 300,000 distinct CDR3 sequences, approximately 18% found once. Material for sequencing was blood. Receptors originate from a woman between 50 and 59 years old with Graves' hyperthyroidism.

The J gene is TRBJ1-5, the V gene TRBV12-3 or TRBV12-4; TRBD1 aligns across 9 bases. The CDR3 runs 16 residues. The junction had 4 bases not matched to a gene; V was cut back by 4 bases and J by 0 bases. Here the CDR3 DNA reads TGTGCCAGCAGTTCGACAGGGGGATATAGCAATCAGCCCCAGCATTTT. This codes for CASSSTGGYSNQPQHF.

This clonotype was recorded many times. V usage is TRBV28 and J usage is TRBJ2-5; D call uncertain. Germline V gene lookup returns CDR1 MDHEN and CDR2 SYDVKM. The CDR3 loop spans 14 amino acids. Trimming pared 3 bases from V and 4 bases from J, leaving 12 bases between. The CDR3 loop reads CASSFRQSVETQYF. CDR3 coding DNA: TGTGCCAGCAGTTTTAGGCAGAGCGTAGAGACCCAGTACTTC.

The V and J genes are TRBV20-1 and TRBJ2-3; 7 positions agree with TRBD1. Looked up from germline, CDR1 is DFQATT and CDR2 is SNEGSKA (reference sequence). The CDR3 length is 12 residues. V shed 3 bases, J shed 5 bases, and the junction held 2 bases outside the gene matches. For the CDR3, the DNA is TGCAGTGCTAGTACAGGGGTAGATACGCAGTATTTT. This codes for CSASTGVDTQYF.

The chain joins TRBV6-1 to TRBJ2-7; D is perhaps TRBD1 (6 bases). The CDR3 covers 14 residues. The V gene's germline CDR1 is MNHNS and CDR2 SASEGT. V was trimmed by 5 bases and J by 3 bases, leaving 14 bases between them. CDR3 region: CASSNPGHHYEQYF. CDR3 DNA sequence: TGTGCCAGCAGTAACCCGGGACATCACTACGAGCAGTACTTC.

This clonotype has ten or more counts. The rearrangement joins TRBV20-1 to TRBJ2-1, with D perhaps TRBD2 (6 bases). The length of the CDR3 is 13 residues. The V gene's germline CDR1 is DFQATT and CDR2 SNEGSKA (reference sequence). V lost 6 bases, J lost 4 bases, and 13 bases lay in between. The CDR3 bases are TGCAGTGCCCCCGATGGGGGGTACAATGAGCAGTTCTTC. Encoded protein: CSAPDGGYNEQFF.

Ten or more counts support this clonotype. The CDR3 DNA sequence: TGTGCCAGCAGTTTGAGGCCTACCTTTTACAATGAGCAGTTCTTC. Encoded protein: CASSLRPTFYNEQFF. The chain joins TRBV6-2 or TRBV6-3 to TRBJ2-1; no clear D. CDR1 MNHEY and CDR2 SVGEGT come from the germline V gene. Deletions cut 4 bases from V and 4 bases from J, with 14 bases between. CDR3 length: 15 amino acids.

The chain employs TRBV4-3 and TRBJ2-1; 9 nucleotides line up with TRBD1. Germline CDR1 is LGHNA and CDR2 is YSLEER. The ends lost 3 bases at V and 7 bases at J; junction bases unmatched: 10. This CDR3 spans 16 amino acids. DNA of the CDR3: TGCGCCAGCAGCCAGGGGGACAGGGTATTGGAGAATGAGCAGTTCTTC. It specifies CASSQGDRVLENEQFF.

This rearrangement joins TRBV27 to TRBJ2-2; 7 bases fit TRBD2. Germline CDR1 reads MNHEY; CDR2 reads SMNVEV (reference sequence). The CDR3 is 14 residues long. Losses at the gene ends were 6 bases for V and 0 bases for J; bases not matched to a gene: 1. CDR3 bases: TGTGCCAGCAGACTAGCGACGAACACCGGGGAGCTGTTTTTT. Its translation: CASRLATNTGELFF.

This clonotype has at least ten counts. The chain couples TRBV2 to TRBJ2-5; no clear D. CDR3 size: 13 residues. Trimming removed 6 bases from V and 0 bases from J, with 8 bases in between. Germline V gene lookup returns CDR1 SNHLY and CDR2 FYNNEI. The CDR3 coding sequence is TGTGCCAGCAGCGCAAATTACCAAGAGACCCAGTACTTC. This gives the protein CASSANYQETQYF.

The chain couples TRBV7-3 to TRBJ1-1, with TRBD1 matching 7 bases. The CDR3 sequence is 14 residues long. Unmatched junction bases numbered 7, after V lost 5 bases and J lost 4 bases. The germline V gene encodes CDR1 SGHTA and CDR2 FQGTGA. The CDR3 DNA is TGTGCCAGCAGCCCCGGGACAGTGAGCACTGAAGCTTTCTTT. Its protein product is CASSPGTVSTEAFF.

The genes are TRBV20-1 and TRBJ2-7; 7 positions match TRBD2. The germline gives CDR1 DFQATT, CDR2 SNEGSKA (reference sequence). The CDR3 runs 14 residues. The trim removed 2 bases at V and 2 bases at J, leaving 6 bases unmatched. CDR3 in amino acids: CSARRDYNPYEQYF. CDR3 DNA: TGCAGTGCTAGACGGGACTACAATCCCTACGAGCAGTACTTC.

Concerning this clonotype: In this CDR3 the conserved last residue, phenylalanine or tryptophan, is missing, so a read error is likely. The chain has TRBV20-1 and TRBJ2-2, with D possibly being TRBD1 or TRBD2 (6 bases each). V was cut by 5 bases and J by 3 bases, with 13 bases left in between. The length of the CDR3 is 14 residues. Germline V lookup: CDR1 DFQATT, CDR2 SNEGSKA (reference sequence). For the CDR3, the DNA is TGCAGTGCTCGGGGGCCCCGGGACACCGGGGAGCTGTTTTCT. Protein sequence: CSARGPRDTGELFS.

The V and J genes are TRBV30 and TRBJ2-5; a possible D gene is TRBD1 (6 bases). The CDR3 is 12 residues long. Trimming cost V 5 bases and J 3 bases, with 10 bases left between them. The V gene's germline CDR1 is GTSNPN and CDR2 SVGIG (reference sequence). The CDR3 DNA reads as TGTGCCTGGGGGACAACAGAAGAGACCCAGTACTTC. Translation: CAWGTTEETQYF.

The chain joins TRBV6-6 to TRBJ2-3; 7 bases map to TRBD1. In germline, CDR1 is MNHNY, CDR2 SVGAGI (reference sequence). The junction had 2 bases not matched to a gene; V was cut back by 0 bases and J by 2 bases. The CDR3 consists of 15 residues. CDR3 residues: CASSYSTGTTDTQYF. In nucleotides, the CDR3 is TGTGCCAGCAGTTACTCGACAGGGACCACAGATACGCAGTATTTT.

The V gene is TRBV20-1, the J gene TRBJ1-2, with D maybe TRBD1 (5 bases). V gave up 6 bases and J gave up 3 bases, with 14 bases separating them. CDR1 is DFQATT, CDR2 SNEGSKA, per germline (reference sequence). This CDR3 has 13 amino acids. In DNA form, the CDR3 reads TGCAGTGCCGACGGGGCCCCGGACTATGGCTACACCTTC. Protein sequence: CSADGAPDYGYTF.

This clonotype was detected only a few times. This chain connects TRBV4-2 to TRBJ1-2, with D uncertain. CDR1 is LGHNA, CDR2 YNFKEQ, per germline. V lost 0 bases and J 7 bases, leaving 9 bases between the germline ends. This CDR3 is built from 13 residues. CDR3 coding DNA: TGTGCCAGCAGCCAAGATTATAAGGCTGGCTACACCTTC. This gives the protein CASSQDYKAGYTF.

This clonotype was seen at least ten times. This chain uses TRBV12-3 or TRBV12-4 with TRBJ2-1; 8 bases are a match to TRBD1. The length of the CDR3 is 15 residues. V shed 10 bases and J 3 bases; nucleotides not matched to a gene: 11. As DNA, the CDR3 is TGTGCCACCGACGCTTCGACAGGGGTCTACAATGAGCAGTTCTTC. This sequence encodes CATDASTGVYNEQFF.

V is TRBV5-1 and J is TRBJ2-1; 12 positions match TRBD1. J lost 9 bases, V lost 1 base, and 14 bases had no gene match. The CDR3 has 18 residues. Germline lookup yields CDR1 SGHRS and CDR2 YFSETQ. CDR3 sequence reads: CASSLNPGQGARSSEQFF. CDR3 nucleotides: TGCGCCAGCAGCTTGAACCCGGGACAGGGGGCGCGATCAAGTGAGCAGTTCTTC.

This chain connects TRBV27 to TRBJ2-2; D unresolved. The CDR3 covers 14 residues. Germline V gene lookup returns CDR1 MNHEY and CDR2 SMNVEV (reference sequence). The V and J ends lost 3 bases and 8 bases respectively, with 13 bases between them. The CDR3 nucleotides are TGTGCCAGCAGTTTGCAGCAAAAGATTGGGGAGCTGTTTTTT. Its protein product is CASSLQQKIGELFF.

The sample holds many counts of this clonotype. The CDR3 nucleotides read TGTGCCAGCAGTGAAAGGCACCTGTCAACTAATGAAAAACTGTTTTTT. Encoded protein: CASSERHLSTNEKLFF. The V gene is TRBV2, the J gene TRBJ1-4; unclear D gene. V was cut by 2 bases and J by 0 bases, with 10 bases left in between. The CDR3 has 16 residues. Germline CDR1 is SNHLY and CDR2 is FYNNEI.

This clonotype was seen many times. CDR3 sequence (DNA): TGTGCCAGCAGCTTAGGGGACGGATTCCTCCCTGACACTGAAGCTTTCTTT. This encodes CASSLGDGFLPDTEAFF. This sequence joins TRBV7-6 and TRBJ1-1, with a possible D match to TRBD1 (5 bases). The germline V gene encodes CDR1 SGHVS and CDR2 FNYEAQ. Trimming left V 1 base short and J 3 bases short, with 18 bases between. The CDR3 consists of 17 residues.

This clonotype was picked up many times. V is TRBV7-9 and J is TRBJ2-3; D tentatively reads TRBD1 or TRBD2 (7 bases each). The CDR3 spans 14 residues. The ends were cut back, 3 bases at V and 4 bases at J, with 11 bases in the middle. Germline assignment: CDR1 SEHNR and CDR2 FQNEAQ (reference sequence). DNA of the CDR3: TGTGCCAGCAGCTTGACAGGGAGGGCAGATACGCAGTATTTT. This sequence encodes CASSLTGRADTQYF. Drawing the rest from reference TRBV7-9 and TRBJ2-3, the complete variable domain is DTGVSQNPRHKITKRGQNVTFRCDPISEHNRLYWYRQTLGQGPEFLTYFQNEAQLEKSRLLSDRFSAERPKGSFSTLEIQRTEQGDSAMYLCASSLTGRADTQYFGPGTRLTVL.

Only a few counts were recorded for this clonotype. J is TRBJ1-2 and V is TRBV7-9, with a tentative D call TRBD1 (5 bases). The germline V gene encodes CDR1 SEHNR and CDR2 FQNEAQ (reference sequence). The germline V and J ends were trimmed by 5 bases and 0 bases, with 25 bases remaining between them. There are 19 residues in the CDR3. Written as DNA, the CDR3 is TGTGCCAGCAGCCCGACTCACCGGGACCCAACTCAAGCTAACTATGGCTACACCTTC. Translation gives CASSPTHRDPTQANYGYTF.